A single sample gave rise to the 7 T cell receptor beta chains below, sequenced in a study of blood T cell repertoires in COVID-19. TCRdb keeps only in-frame clones here, not all; method: immunoSEQ multiplex PCR. Of some 320,000 clones listed, roughly 90% are singletons. Input material: PBMCs or T cells enriched from blood (not recorded which). These receptors all come from a man aged 60 to 69 who had recovered from COVID-19.

This clone showed up just once. J is TRBJ2-7 and V is TRBV6-5, with 11 bases aligning to TRBD2. Germline CDR1 MNHEY, CDR2 SVGAGI. This CDR3 has 15 amino acids. Unmatched junction bases numbered 11, after V lost 7 bases and J lost 6 bases. The CDR3 bases are TGTGCCAGCACGGCCCTAGCGGGAGGTCGGGTCGAGCAGTACTTC. Amino acid sequence: CASTALAGGRVEQYF.

CDR3 sequence reads: CASSPFPRGAFSYEQYF. CDR3 sequence (DNA): TGTGCCAGCAGCCCCTTCCCCCGCGGGGCGTTCTCCTACGAGCAGTACTTC. The rearrangement links TRBV11-2 to TRBJ2-7, with D maybe TRBD2 (6 bases). The germline CDR1 and CDR2 sequences are SGHAT and FQNNGV. The V end lost 5 bases, the J end lost 0 bases, and 20 bases lay between the germline ends. The length of the CDR3 is 17 residues.

V and J are TRBV7-9 and TRBJ1-5; the D is unclear. V gave up 2 bases and J gave up 4 bases, with 9 bases separating them. The CDR3 is made up of 14 amino acids. CDR1 is SEHNR and CDR2 is FQNEAQ in the germline V gene (reference sequence). CDR3 bases: TGTGCCAGCAGCTTACAGGCAGCTAATCAGCCCCAGCATTTT. Protein sequence: CASSLQAANQPQHF.

V is TRBV7-3 and J is TRBJ2-5; tentatively, D is TRBD1 (5 bases). Trimming removed 2 bases at V and 2 bases at J, with 12 bases between. The CDR3 sequence is 15 residues long. The V gene's germline CDR1 is SGHTA and CDR2 FQGTGA. DNA for the CDR3: TGTGCCAGCAGCTTAGCCGTGGGGCCTCAAGAGACCCAGTACTTC. Its protein product is CASSLAVGPQETQYF.

CDR3 sequence reads: CSVTHTGFFREQYF. Here the CDR3 DNA reads TGCAGCGTGACCCACACAGGGTTTTTTCGCGAGCAGTACTTC. This chain links TRBV29-1 with TRBJ2-7, with D maybe TRBD1 (6 bases). With 6 bases removed from V and 6 bases from J, the gap between germline ends came to 21 bases. Germline CDR1 SQVTM, CDR2 ANQGSEA. The CDR3 is 14 amino acids.

The rearrangement uses TRBV30 and TRBJ1-1; no clear D gene. The CDR3 is 14 residues long. V dropped 3 bases and J dropped 5 bases, with 16 bases sitting between them. Per germline, CDR1 GTSNPN and CDR2 SVGIG (reference sequence). CDR3 nucleotides: TGTGCCTGGAGCTCGACCGCCGGGTCGACTGAAGCTTTCTTT. Its protein is CAWSSTAGSTEAFF.

The rearrangement links TRBV4-1 to TRBJ2-2; 7 bases align to TRBD1. The CDR3 is made up of 18 amino acids. Germline loops: CDR1 MGHRA, CDR2 YSYEKL. Losses at the gene ends were 0 bases for V and 6 bases for J; bases not matched to a gene: 13. The CDR3 bases are TGCGCCAGCAGCCAAGATTACCCAGGGACAGTCAAACCCGGGGAGCTGTTTTTT. Residues: CASSQDYPGTVKPGELFF.